A selection of T cell receptor beta chains follows, all from one sample in a study of blood T cell repertoires in COVID-19. Sequenced by immunoSEQ multiplex PCR; TCRdb stores in-frame clones only, minus some. The data contain around 300,000 clones, over 75% of them seen just once; the ten biggest clones take up roughly 5%. The specimen was PBMCs or T cells enriched from blood (not recorded which). The receptors derive from a woman aged 25-40 years who had recovered from COVID-19. CDR3s include the opening cysteine and the closing phenylalanine or tryptophan. Each record gives: V gene, D gene, J gene, clone size, CDR3 protein, CDR3 DNA. D genes are given only for firm matches. Size is omitted from some rows. Given values are once, few, many or a class for expanded clones.

v_call: TRBV7-9
d_call: NA
j_call: TRBJ1-2
clone_size: few
cdr3_aa: CASSLAQVDYGYTF
cdr3_nt: TGTGCCAGCAGCTTAGCGCAAGTAGACTATGGCTACACCTTC

v_call: TRBV27
d_call: NA
j_call: TRBJ1-2
clone_size: NA
cdr3_aa: CASSLSATESFYGYTF
cdr3_nt: TGTGCCAGCAGTTTATCGGCTACGGAGTCCTTCTATGGCTACACCTTC

v_call: TRBV5-1
d_call: NA
j_call: TRBJ1-6
clone_size: NA
cdr3_aa: CASQGSYNSPLHF
cdr3_nt: TGCGCCAGCCAGGGATCCTATAATTCACCCCTCCACTTT

v_call: TRBV29-1
d_call: TRBD1
j_call: TRBJ2-1
clone_size: NA
cdr3_aa: CSVEGQGAADEQFF
cdr3_nt: TGCAGCGTTGAGGGACAGGGGGCGGCCGATGAGCAGTTCTTC

v_call: TRBV3-1/TRBV3-2
d_call: NA
j_call: TRBJ1-4
clone_size: NA
cdr3_aa: CASSQGIRGGAEKLFF
cdr3_nt: TGTGCCAGCAGCCAAGGGATTAGGGGAGGCGCTGAAAAACTGTTTTTT

v_call: TRBV15
d_call: NA
j_call: TRBJ1-1
clone_size: NA
cdr3_aa: CATSRDLRNTEAFF
cdr3_nt: TGTGCCACCAGCAGAGATCTACGGAACACTGAAGCTTTCTTT

v_call: TRBV7-2
d_call: NA
j_call: TRBJ1-3
clone_size: once
cdr3_aa: CASSSDIKAGNTIYF
cdr3_nt: TGTGCCAGCAGCTCGGACATTAAAGCCGGAAACACCATATATTTT

v_call: TRBV19
d_call: TRBD1
j_call: TRBJ1-5
clone_size: NA
cdr3_aa: CASSTHVGQRHSNQPQHF
cdr3_nt: TGTGCCAGTAGTACCCACGTGGGACAGCGCCATAGCAATCAGCCCCAGCATTTT

v_call: TRBV30
d_call: NA
j_call: TRBJ1-1
clone_size: NA
cdr3_aa: CAWGLTRGTEAFF
cdr3_nt: TGTGCCTGGGGACTCACCAGGGGAACTGAAGCTTTCTTT

v_call: TRBV6-5
d_call: TRBD1
j_call: TRBJ1-1
clone_size: NA
cdr3_aa: CASSKLQGAGTEAFF
cdr3_nt: TGTGCCAGCAGCAAACTACAGGGGGCGGGAACTGAAGCTTTCTTT